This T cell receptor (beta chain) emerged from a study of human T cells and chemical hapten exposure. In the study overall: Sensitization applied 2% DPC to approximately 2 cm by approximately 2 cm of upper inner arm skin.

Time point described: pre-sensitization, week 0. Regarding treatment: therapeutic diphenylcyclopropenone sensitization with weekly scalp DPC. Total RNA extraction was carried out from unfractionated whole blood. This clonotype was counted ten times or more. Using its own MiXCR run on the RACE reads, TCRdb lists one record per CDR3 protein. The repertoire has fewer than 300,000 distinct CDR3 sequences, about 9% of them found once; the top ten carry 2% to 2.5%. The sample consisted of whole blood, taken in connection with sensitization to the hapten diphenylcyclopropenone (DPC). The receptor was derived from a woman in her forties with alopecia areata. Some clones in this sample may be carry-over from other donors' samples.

DNA of the CDR3: TGTGCCAGCACTGGGGACCCTCGAAGTCGGACCCAGTACTTC. This sequence encodes CASTGDPRSRTQYF. This chain links TRBV2 with TRBJ2-5; D is possibly TRBD1 or TRBD2 (5 bases each). The CDR3 length is 14 residues. Trimming shortened V by 7 bases and J by 7 bases, and 19 bases separated the two germline ends. CDR1 is SNHLY and CDR2 is FYNNEI in the germline V gene.